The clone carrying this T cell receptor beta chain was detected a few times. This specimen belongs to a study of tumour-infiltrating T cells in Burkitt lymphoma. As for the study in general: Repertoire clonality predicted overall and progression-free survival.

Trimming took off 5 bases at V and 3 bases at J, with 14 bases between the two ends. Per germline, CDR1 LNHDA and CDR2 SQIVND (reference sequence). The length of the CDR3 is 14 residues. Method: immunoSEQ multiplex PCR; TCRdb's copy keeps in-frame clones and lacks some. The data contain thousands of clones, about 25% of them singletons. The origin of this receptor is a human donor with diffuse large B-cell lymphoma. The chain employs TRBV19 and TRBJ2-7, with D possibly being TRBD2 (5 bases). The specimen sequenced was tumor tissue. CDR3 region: CASSGKLRDYEQYF. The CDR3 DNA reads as TGTGCCAGTAGTGGGAAGCTCCGGGACTACGAGCAGTACTTC.